The rows below give T cell receptor beta chains drawn from one sample of a study of blood T cell repertoires in COVID-19. The repertoire was sequenced with immunoSEQ multiplex PCR; TCRdb's copy has only in-frame clones and lacks some. The table has some 87,000 clones, about 92% seen once. The sequenced sample consisted of peripheral blood. These receptors originate from a woman in her sixties with active COVID-19. Both conserved end residues are part of each CDR3. The D gene is left open where the match is weak. Where a row states a size, it is once, few, many or the class of an expanded clone; other rows omit it.

cdr3_nt	cdr3_aa	j_call	v_call	clone_size	d_call	cdr3_length
TGTGCCAGCAGTGGAAGGGGGCTGGGGGAGACCCAGTACTTC	CASSGRGLGETQYF	TRBJ2-5	TRBV2	-	TRBD1	14
TGTGCTAGTGGTTTGGACCAGATGAACACTGAAGCTTTCTTT	CASGLDQMNTEAFF	TRBJ1-1	TRBV12-5	-	-	14
TGTGCTAGTGGTCCAACTAGCGGGAGTCGGGATGAGCAGTTCTTC	CASGPTSGSRDEQFF	TRBJ2-1	TRBV12-5	-	TRBD2	15
TGTGCCTGGAGAGGGGGTCCCGGGGAGCTGTTTTTT	CAWRGGPGELFF	TRBJ2-2	TRBV30	-	-	12
TGTGCCAGCAGTCCACGGGACAGGACCTCTAATTCACCCCCCCACTTT	CASSPRDRTSNSPPHF	TRBJ1-6	TRBV7-8	-	TRBD1	16
TGTGCCAGCAGCACGGACAGGAGCTCCTACAATGAGCAGTTCTTC	CASSTDRSSYNEQFF	TRBJ2-1	TRBV7-2	-	TRBD1	15
TGTGCCAGCAGCCTGAGTCTGACAGGGGAAGAGACCCAGTACTTC	CASSLSLTGEETQYF	TRBJ2-5	TRBV11-2	-	TRBD1	15
TGTGCCAGCAGTGCCCTGACAGGGGGCTCCTACGAGCAGTACTTC	CASSALTGGSYEQYF	TRBJ2-7	TRBV28	once	TRBD1	15
TGTGCCAGTAGTATAGGGGAGGGTGATGGGGAAGACTCTGAAGCTTTCTTT	CASSIGEGDGEDSEAFF	TRBJ1-1	TRBV19	-	-	17
TGTGCCAGCAGCAAGAGCGGGGAAGAGACCCAGTACTTC	CASSKSGEETQYF	TRBJ2-5	TRBV7-2	once	TRBD2	13
TGTGCCAGCAGTTCGCCGAGACAGGGGTACTACAATGAGCAGTTCTTC	CASSSPRQGYYNEQFF	TRBJ2-1	TRBV28	-	TRBD1	16
TGTGCCAGCAGACCTCAGGGGACAGATACGCAGTATTTT	CASRPQGTDTQYF	TRBJ2-3	TRBV7-3	-	-	13
TGTGCCAGCAGCTTGGCAGCGACAGGGTTGGAGACCCAGTACTTC	CASSLAATGLETQYF	TRBJ2-5	TRBV5-4	once	TRBD1	15
TGTGCCAGTAGTATAGTCGGGACAGCAGTTTCCTCCTACGAGCAGTACTTC	CASSIVGTAVSSYEQYF	TRBJ2-7	TRBV19	-	TRBD1	17
TGTGCCAGCAGCATTGGACAGGGCGCATCTAACTATGGCTACACCTTC	CASSIGQGASNYGYTF	TRBJ1-2	TRBV7-2	-	TRBD1	16
TGTGCCAGCAGCTCCGGGACAGGGAAGGGGTTAGACTATGGCTACACCTTC	CASSSGTGKGLDYGYTF	TRBJ1-2	TRBV7-2	-	TRBD1	17
TGTGCCAGTAGTGGGGCGGCCACAGATACGCAGTATTTT	CASSGAATDTQYF	TRBJ2-3	TRBV19	-	-	13
TGTGCCAGCAGCCGACAGGGGTTTAGCTCTGGAAACACCATATATTTT	CASSRQGFSSGNTIYF	TRBJ1-3	TRBV14	-	TRBD1	16
TGTGCCAGTAGTATCTCTAACTATGGCTACACCTTC	CASSISNYGYTF	TRBJ1-2	TRBV19	-	-	12
TGTGCCACCAGTGATTTAAGGACACTTAGCACAGATACGCAGTATTTT	CATSDLRTLSTDTQYF	TRBJ2-3	TRBV24-1	-	-	16
TGTGCCAGCAGTACGGGGGACAGGGGTTATGATACGCAGTATTTT	CASSTGDRGYDTQYF	TRBJ2-3	TRBV6-5	-	TRBD1	15
TGTGCCAGCACTCAGAGGAGGACAGCCTACGAGCAGTACTTC	CASTQRRTAYEQYF	TRBJ2-7	TRBV6-5	-	-	14
TGTGCCAGCAGCTTAGATAGCGGGGGGGTTCCCTACGAGCAGTACTTC	CASSLDSGGVPYEQYF	TRBJ2-7	TRBV7-2	once	TRBD2	16
TGTGCCACCACTAGCGGGGAACCCTACAATGAGCAGTTCTTC	CATTSGEPYNEQFF	TRBJ2-1	TRBV24-1	-	TRBD2	14
TGCGCCAGCAGCTCGGACAGGGGGCCCGACGAGCAGTACTTC	CASSSDRGPDEQYF	TRBJ2-7	TRBV5-1	-	TRBD1	14
TGTGCCAGCAGCGTCATCGGGACTAGCGGGCTGTCTACCTACAATGAGCAGTTCTTC	CASSVIGTSGLSTYNEQFF	TRBJ2-1	TRBV11-3	-	TRBD2	19
TGTGCCAGCAGTTTGTATGGGAGCGGTGGCTACACCTTC	CASSLYGSGGYTF	TRBJ1-2	TRBV27	-	-	13